The TCR beta chain under discussion was sequenced for a study of spatial heterogeneity in lung cancer. Study observations and caveats: Ubiquitous and regional nonsynonymous mutations were tracked by counts of ubiquitous and regional expanded TCRs, respectively. Expanded alpha and beta TCR counts within tumors tracked tumor mutation counts.

This clonotype came up many times. What it binds is unknown. TCRdb reprocessed the 5' RACE reads with MiXCR, giving one entry per CDR3 protein. In the table there are some 15,000 distinct CDR3 sequences, around 7.8% of which are singletons. The CDR3 spans 14 residues. Germline V CDR1 and CDR2: SNHLY, FYNNEI. V was clipped by 7 bases and J by 6 bases, with 19 bases between them. The time point denotes: sample taken at primary tumor resection. Unsorted whole RNA of tumor, nontumor lung or frozen PBMC was sequenced. This sample comprised lung tumor tissue, obtained at surgery. V and J are TRBV2 and TRBJ2-7, with D tentatively TRBD1 or TRBD2 (6 bases each). This TCR was recovered from a male donor with early-stage non-small cell lung cancer. For the CDR3, the DNA is TGTGCCAGCAACAGGGACTCCAATCCTCCCGAGCAGTACTTC. Protein: CASNRDSNPPEQYF.